This T cell receptor (beta chain) came from a study of OX40 agonist ivuxolimab in advanced cancers. Study information: Ivuxolimab is an agonistic anti-OX40 (CD134) antibody, and patients were treated with it. Intravenous ivuxolimab was administered to patients every 2 weeks at 0.01 to 10 mg/kg. Points from the study as a whole: Averaged across samples, CD8+ T cells carried more expanded clones than CD4+ did.

Anyone with autoimmune disease history or systemic immunosuppression was excluded. Libraries were prepared by immunoSEQ multiplex PCR; TCRdb keeps only in-frame clonotypes and omits some of them. The table shows around 80,000 clones, with approximately 88% occurring only once. Turning to this clone: Its antigen is still unknown.

Germline V gene sequence: CDR1 SGHRS, CDR2 YFSETQ. The CDR3 is made up of 15 amino acids. V was pared by 4 bases and J by 5 bases, with 3 bases of the junction left unmatched. This TCR derives from an adult with an advanced solid tumor such as melanoma, head and neck, liver or kidney cancer. The source material was CD4+ or CD8+ T cells sorted from blood, sampled in a trial of the OX40 agonist ivuxolimab. This chain joins TRBV5-1 and TRBJ2-1; 13 bases align to TRBD2. DNA for the CDR3: TGCGCCAGCAGCCCAGGACTAGCGGGGGACAATGAGCAGTTCTTC. Translation: CASSPGLAGDNEQFF.